This T cell receptor beta chain derives from a study of T cell responses to AZD1222 COVID-19 vaccine. With respect to this clone: The antigen remains unidentified.

Overall study findings and caveats: Clonal diversity was possibly underestimated; the donors were predominantly white British and more often female. Nearly half of the spike-specific TCRs reportedly recognize variant regions that carry no mutations. Receipt of two AZD1222 doses was followed by a rise in Spike-specific TCR breadth and depth.

The length of the CDR3 is 14 residues. CDR1 SGHTA and CDR2 FQGNSA come from the germline V gene. Losses at the gene ends were 3 bases for V and 4 bases for J; bases not matched to a gene: 5. The repertoire was sequenced with immunoSEQ multiplex PCR; TCRdb's copy has only in-frame clones and lacks some. The repertoire holds some 130,000 clones, with roughly 85% as singletons. The sequence derives from an adult in good health. This chain links TRBV7-2 with TRBJ1-2, with TRBD1 matching over 7 bases. Sequencing used peripheral blood, obtained on day 0 of AZD1222 vaccination. Written as DNA, the CDR3 is TGTGCCAGCAGCTTCTCCCGGGACAGCTATGGCTACACCTTC. Its protein product is CASSFSRDSYGYTF.